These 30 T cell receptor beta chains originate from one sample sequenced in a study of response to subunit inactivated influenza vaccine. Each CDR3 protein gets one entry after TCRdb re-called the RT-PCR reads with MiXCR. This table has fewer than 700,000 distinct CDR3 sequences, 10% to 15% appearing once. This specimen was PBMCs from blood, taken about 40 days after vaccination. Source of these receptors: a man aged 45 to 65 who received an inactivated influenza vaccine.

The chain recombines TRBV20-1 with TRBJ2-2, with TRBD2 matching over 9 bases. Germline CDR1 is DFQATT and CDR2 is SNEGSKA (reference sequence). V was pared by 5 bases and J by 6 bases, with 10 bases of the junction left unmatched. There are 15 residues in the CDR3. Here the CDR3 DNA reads TGCAGTGCTCAGAATAGCGGGAGTCGGGCCGGGGAGCTGTTTTTT. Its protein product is CSAQNSGSRAGELFF.

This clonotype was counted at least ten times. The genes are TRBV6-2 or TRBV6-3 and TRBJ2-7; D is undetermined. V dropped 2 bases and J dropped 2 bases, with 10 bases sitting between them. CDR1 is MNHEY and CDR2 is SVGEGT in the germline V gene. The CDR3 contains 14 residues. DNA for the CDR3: TGTGCCAGCAGTTACGGCTCTCCACCCTACGAGCAGTACTTC. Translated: CASSYGSPPYEQYF.

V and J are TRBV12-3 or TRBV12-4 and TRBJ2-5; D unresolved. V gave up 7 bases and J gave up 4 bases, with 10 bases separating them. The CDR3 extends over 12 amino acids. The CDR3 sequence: CASTIGRETQYF. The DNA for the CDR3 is TGTGCCAGCACTATAGGCCGAGAGACCCAGTACTTC.

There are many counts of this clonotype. CDR3 amino acids: CASSYLADTQYF. The CDR3 region has the DNA TGTGCCAGCAGTTACTTAGCAGATACGCAGTATTTT. J is TRBJ2-3 and V is TRBV6-6, with D uncertain. This CDR3 contains 12 residues. The germline V and J ends were trimmed by 1 base and 4 bases, with 3 bases remaining between them. Germline-derived CDR1 and CDR2 are MNHNY and SVGAGI (reference sequence).

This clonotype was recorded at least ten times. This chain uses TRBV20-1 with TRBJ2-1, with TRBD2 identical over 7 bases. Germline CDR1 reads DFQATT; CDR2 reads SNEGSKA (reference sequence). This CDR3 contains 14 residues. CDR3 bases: TGCAGCTCTCGGGGGGAGGGCCCGGGCAATGAGCAGTTCTTC. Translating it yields CSSRGEGPGNEQFF.

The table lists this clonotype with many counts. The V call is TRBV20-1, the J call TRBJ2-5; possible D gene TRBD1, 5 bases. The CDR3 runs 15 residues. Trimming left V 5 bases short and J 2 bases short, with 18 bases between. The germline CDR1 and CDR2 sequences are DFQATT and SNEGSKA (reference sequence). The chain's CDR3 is CSAPRTRSRQETQYF. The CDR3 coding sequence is TGCAGTGCTCCGAGGACAAGGTCGAGACAAGAGACCCAGTACTTC.

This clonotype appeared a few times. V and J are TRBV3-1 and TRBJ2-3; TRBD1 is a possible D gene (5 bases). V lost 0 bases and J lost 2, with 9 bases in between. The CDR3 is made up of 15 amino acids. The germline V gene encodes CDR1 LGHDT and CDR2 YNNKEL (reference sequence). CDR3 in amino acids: CASSQDGAHTDTQYF. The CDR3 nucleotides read TGTGCCAGCAGCCAAGATGGGGCCCACACAGATACGCAGTATTTT.

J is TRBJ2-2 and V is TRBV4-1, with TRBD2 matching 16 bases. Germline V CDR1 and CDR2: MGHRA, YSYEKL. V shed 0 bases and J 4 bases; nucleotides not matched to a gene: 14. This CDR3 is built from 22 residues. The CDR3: CASSQDIVSGLAGGPVTGELFF. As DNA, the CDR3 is TGCGCCAGCAGCCAAGACATTGTGTCGGGACTAGCGGGGGGGCCGGTCACCGGGGAGCTGTTTTTT.

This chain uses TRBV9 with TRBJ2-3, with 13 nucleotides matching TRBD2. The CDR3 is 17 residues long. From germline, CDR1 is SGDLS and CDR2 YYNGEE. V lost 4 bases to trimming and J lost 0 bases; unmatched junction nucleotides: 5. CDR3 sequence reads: CASSPTGLAGSTDTQYF. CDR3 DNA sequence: TGTGCCAGCAGCCCAACGGGACTAGCGGGGAGCACAGATACGCAGTATTTT.

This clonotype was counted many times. The CDR3 DNA sequence: TGTGCCAGCAGCGTCGCCTCGGTAACAGATACGCAGTATTTT. Protein sequence: CASSVASVTDTQYF. The chain carries TRBV7-9 and TRBJ2-3; D is uncertain. There are 14 residues in the CDR3. The V gene lost 5 bases and the J gene lost 3 bases, with 12 bases spanning the gap. The germline V gene has CDR1 SEHNR and CDR2 FQNEAQ (reference sequence).

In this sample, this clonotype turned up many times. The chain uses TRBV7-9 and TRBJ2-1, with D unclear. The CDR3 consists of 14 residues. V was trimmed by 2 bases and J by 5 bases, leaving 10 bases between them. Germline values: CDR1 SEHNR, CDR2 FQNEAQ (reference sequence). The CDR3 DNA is TGTGCCAGCAGCTTAAACTCCGGTCACAATGAGCAGTTCTTC. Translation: CASSLNSGHNEQFF.

CDR3 loop: CAISDTREGLAGVDTQYF. DNA for the CDR3: TGTGCCATCAGTGATACCCGAGAGGGACTAGCGGGGGTAGATACGCAGTATTTT. The gene calls are TRBV10-3 and TRBJ2-3, with 14 bases fitting TRBD2. The CDR3 covers 18 residues. V gave up 3 bases and J gave up 5 bases; unmatched junction bases: 10. Germline CDR1 is ENHRY and CDR2 is SYGVKD.

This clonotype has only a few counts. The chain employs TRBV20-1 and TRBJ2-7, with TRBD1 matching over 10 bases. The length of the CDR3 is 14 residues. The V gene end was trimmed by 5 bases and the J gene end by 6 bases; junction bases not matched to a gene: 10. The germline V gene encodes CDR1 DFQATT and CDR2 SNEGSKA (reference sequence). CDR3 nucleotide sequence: TGCAGTGCTGACTTTGTGGGACAGGGGCCCGAGCAGTACTTC. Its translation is CSADFVGQGPEQYF.

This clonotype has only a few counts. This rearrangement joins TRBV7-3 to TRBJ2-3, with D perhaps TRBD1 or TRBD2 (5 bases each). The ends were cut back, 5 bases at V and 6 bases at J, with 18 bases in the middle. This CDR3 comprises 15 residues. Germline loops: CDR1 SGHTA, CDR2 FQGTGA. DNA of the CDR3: TGTGCCAGCAGCCACCGGGGCTCTGAGGGCGATACGCAGTATTTT. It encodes CASSHRGSEGDTQYF.

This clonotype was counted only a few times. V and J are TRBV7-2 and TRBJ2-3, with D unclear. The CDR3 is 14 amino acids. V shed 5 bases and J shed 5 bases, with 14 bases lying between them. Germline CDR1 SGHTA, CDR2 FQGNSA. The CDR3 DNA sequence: TGTGCCAGCAGCATCGCGCGGACGAGAGATACGCAGTATTTT. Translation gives CASSIARTRDTQYF.

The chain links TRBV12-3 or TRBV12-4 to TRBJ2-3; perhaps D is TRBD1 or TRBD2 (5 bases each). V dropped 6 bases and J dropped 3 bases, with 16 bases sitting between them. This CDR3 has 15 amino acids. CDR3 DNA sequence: TGTGCCAGCAGCAAGGGACCTTTGGGTACAGATACGCAGTATTTT. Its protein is CASSKGPLGTDTQYF.

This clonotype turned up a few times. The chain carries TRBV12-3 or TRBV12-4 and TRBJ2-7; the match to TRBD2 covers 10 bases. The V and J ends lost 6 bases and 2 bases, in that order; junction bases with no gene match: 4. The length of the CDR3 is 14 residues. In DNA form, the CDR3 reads TGTGCCAGCAGGAATAGCGGGGGGACCTACGAGCAGTACTTC. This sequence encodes CASRNSGGTYEQYF.

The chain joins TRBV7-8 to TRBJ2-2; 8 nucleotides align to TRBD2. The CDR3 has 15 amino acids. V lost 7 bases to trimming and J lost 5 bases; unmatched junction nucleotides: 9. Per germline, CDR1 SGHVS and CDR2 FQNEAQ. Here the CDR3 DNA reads TGTGCCAGCAACCGGGGGGGGAGGAGGACCGGGGAGCTGTTTTTT. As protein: CASNRGGRRTGELFF.

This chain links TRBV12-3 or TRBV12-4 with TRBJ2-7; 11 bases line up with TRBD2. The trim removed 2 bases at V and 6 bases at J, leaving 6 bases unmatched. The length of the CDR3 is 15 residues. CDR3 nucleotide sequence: TGTGCCAGCAGTTTAATGGGACTAGCGGCATCCGAGCAGTACTTC. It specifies CASSLMGLAASEQYF.

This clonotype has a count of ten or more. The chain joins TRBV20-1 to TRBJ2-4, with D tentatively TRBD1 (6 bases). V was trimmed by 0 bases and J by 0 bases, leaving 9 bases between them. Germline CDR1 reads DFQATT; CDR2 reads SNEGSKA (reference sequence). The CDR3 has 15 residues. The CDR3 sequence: CSAREDSLAKNIQYF. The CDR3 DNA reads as TGCAGTGCTAGAGAGGACAGTCTAGCCAAAAACATTCAGTACTTC.

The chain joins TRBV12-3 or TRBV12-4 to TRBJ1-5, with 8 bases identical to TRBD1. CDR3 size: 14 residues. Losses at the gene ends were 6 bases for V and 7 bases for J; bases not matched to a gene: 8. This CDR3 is CASSNGQGLQPQHF. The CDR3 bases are TGTGCCAGCAGCAATGGACAGGGTTTACAGCCCCAGCATTTT.

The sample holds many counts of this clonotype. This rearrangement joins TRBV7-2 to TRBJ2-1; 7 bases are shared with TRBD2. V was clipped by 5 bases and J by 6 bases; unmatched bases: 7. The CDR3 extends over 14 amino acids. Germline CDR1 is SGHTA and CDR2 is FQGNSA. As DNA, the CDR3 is TGTGCCAGCAGCCCCACAGCGGGAATCAATGAGCAGTTCTTC. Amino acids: CASSPTAGINEQFF.

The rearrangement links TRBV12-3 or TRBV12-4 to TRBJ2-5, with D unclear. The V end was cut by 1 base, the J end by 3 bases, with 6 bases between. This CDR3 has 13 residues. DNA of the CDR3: TGTGCCAGCAGTTTAGTAGTGGAAGAGACCCAGTACTTC. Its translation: CASSLVVEETQYF.

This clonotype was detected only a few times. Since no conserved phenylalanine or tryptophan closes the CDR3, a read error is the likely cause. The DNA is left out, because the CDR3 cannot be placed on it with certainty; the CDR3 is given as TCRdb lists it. CDR3 amino acids: CASSHGRDSPISL. The J gene is TRBJ1-1, the V gene TRBV3-1; no check of the table's D call, TRBD1, against the DNA was made. The CDR3 sequence runs 13 residues, both termini included. Germline loops: CDR1 LGHDT, CDR2 YNNKEL (reference sequence).

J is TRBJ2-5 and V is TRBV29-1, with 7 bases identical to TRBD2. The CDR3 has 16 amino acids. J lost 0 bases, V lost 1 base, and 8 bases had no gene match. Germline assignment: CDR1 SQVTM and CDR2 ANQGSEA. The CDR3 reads CSVEGGSGGYQETQYF. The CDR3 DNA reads TGCAGCGTTGAAGGTGGATCGGGAGGTTACCAAGAGACCCAGTACTTC.

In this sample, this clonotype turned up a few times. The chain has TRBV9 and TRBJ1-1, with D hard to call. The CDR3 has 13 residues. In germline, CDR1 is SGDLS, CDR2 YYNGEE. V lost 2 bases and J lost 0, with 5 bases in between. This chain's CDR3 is CASSVRMNTEAFF. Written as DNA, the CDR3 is TGTGCCAGCAGCGTTAGGATGAACACTGAAGCTTTCTTT.

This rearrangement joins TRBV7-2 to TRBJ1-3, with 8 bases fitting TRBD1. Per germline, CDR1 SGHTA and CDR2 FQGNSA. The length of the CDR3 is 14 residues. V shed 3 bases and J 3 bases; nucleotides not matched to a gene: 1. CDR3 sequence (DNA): TGTGCCAGCAGCTTCGGACAGGGTGGAAACACCATATATTTT. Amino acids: CASSFGQGGNTIYF.

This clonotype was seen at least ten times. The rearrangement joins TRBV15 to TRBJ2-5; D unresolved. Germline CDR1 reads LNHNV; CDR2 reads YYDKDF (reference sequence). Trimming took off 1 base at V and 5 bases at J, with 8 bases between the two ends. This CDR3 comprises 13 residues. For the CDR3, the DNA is TGTGCCACCAGCAGAGGATACAAGGAGACCCAGTACTTC. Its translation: CATSRGYKETQYF.

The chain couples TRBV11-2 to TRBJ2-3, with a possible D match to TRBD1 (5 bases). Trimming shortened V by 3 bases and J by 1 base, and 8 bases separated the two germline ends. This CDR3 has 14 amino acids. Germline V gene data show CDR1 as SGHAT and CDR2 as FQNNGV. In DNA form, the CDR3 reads TGTGCCAGCAGCTTCGCAGGGCGCACAGATACGCAGTATTTT. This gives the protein CASSFAGRTDTQYF.

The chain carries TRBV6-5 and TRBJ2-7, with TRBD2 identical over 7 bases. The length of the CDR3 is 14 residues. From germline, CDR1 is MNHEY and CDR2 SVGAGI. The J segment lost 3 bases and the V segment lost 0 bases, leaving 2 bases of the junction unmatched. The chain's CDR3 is CASSYSPGGYEQYF. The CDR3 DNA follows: TGTGCCAGCAGTTACTCGCCGGGGGGCTACGAGCAGTACTTC.